This TCR beta chain was profiled in a study of T cells in Graves' hyperthyroidism and ophthalmopathy (dated by TCRdb to 2018 to 2020). Background for the entire study: Peripheral blood was sampled at the time of initial diagnosis, prior to any treatment. To identify distinguishing TCR V-J signatures, a discovery cohort of around 100 patients was used, comprising roughly 45 with Graves' ophthalmopathy and around 57 with stable Graves' hyperthyroidism. Whether ophthalmopathy could be predicted prospectively was tested in an independent validation cohort made up of roughly 19 hyperthyroidism patients plus 17 patients who later progressed to ophthalmopathy. For training and testing, the 100 or so patients in the discovery cohort were randomly divided in a 7:3 ratio. Thyroid tissue and blood T-cell repertoires from over 5 Graves' hyperthyroidism patients were also compared in the study. Following sampling, methimazole starting at 30 mg daily was given to hyperthyroidism patients, and high-dose intravenous methylprednisolone was given to ophthalmopathy patients. According to the paper, TCR Vbeta CDR3 sequencing was carried out on over 130 peripheral blood samples, which came from over 40 ophthalmopathy, roughly 75 hyperthyroidism and approximately 17 progressor patients.

Summary of the overall study and its limitations: Most expanded thyroid clonotypes (frequency above 0.001) were also detected in blood, a finding suggesting that blood repertoires may reflect thyroid immune responses. Ophthalmopathy was separated from stable hyperthyroidism by a 13 V-J signature model, with approximately 90% sensitivity and just over 81% specificity obtained in cross-validation and 80%/75% obtained in testing. In validation, progression to ophthalmopathy was predicted by the model with around 70% sensitivity and roughly 76% specificity, a median of around 5.9 months before onset. No statistical method was used to fix the sample size in advance, and group allocation was not hidden from the investigators.

In the ophthalmopathy patients, disease was moderately to severely active, with a Clinical Activity Score of 3 or more, a NOSPECS grade of 4 or more, and a duration of less than 3 months. Patients with uncontrolled infections, other autoimmune diseases, pregnancy or lactation were excluded. Clinical symptoms, serum thyroxine and TRAb, thyroid ultrasound, and orbital computed tomography formed the basis for the diagnoses. PBMCs were separated from 8 to 10 ml of fresh peripheral blood using Ficoll-Paque density gradient centrifugation. Total RNA was extracted with Trizol reagent, and quality was checked on an Agilent 2100 Bioanalyzer. Details on this clonotype: Its binding antigen is unknown. No much larger clonotype is one base removed from it; base qualities were not supplied.

The TCR beta CDR3 regions were amplified from the RNA transcripts. The TCR CDR3 was subjected to a first round of RT-PCR using the HTBI primer set and the Qiagen OneStep RT-PCR kit. Libraries were constructed in a second round of multiplex PCR, after which size selection and purification were carried out. Paired-end sequencing of the libraries was performed with 100 bp reads on an Illumina HiSeq2000. The paper's processing steps were these. Raw data were processed with SOAPnuke, discarding reads with adapters, uncalled bases, mean Phred below 15, or no exact constant-primer or identifier match. COPE v1.2.5 was used to merge the high-quality paired reads, and each unique nucleotide sequence was defined as a clonotype. Clonotypes were aligned to IMGT TRBV, TRBD and TRBJ reference segments using MiTCR v1.1. The analysis included only V-J combinations with a frequency above 0.0001, which together covered 99% to 99.2% of the repertoires. A TCS score was defined as the ratio of F50 (clonal expansion) to E x V (chaos), with BLOSUM62-based TCRdist applied between CDR3 peptides within each V-J. Welch's t-statistics and random forest reduced fewer than 550 V-J features to 13, which were used in a naive Bayes classifier (R e1071). TCRdb redid the processing of the public reads, applying fastp at Q25 and MiXCR, and retained in-frame beta chains. When rows share a CDR3 protein, they turn into one entry using the most common DNA and genes. None of the V and J calls come from the authors' own analysis; TCRdb made them. The sample table records about 640,000 distinct CDR3 sequences; about 20% of these occur just once. In total, the top ten clones hold under 35% of the sample.

The receptor's source is a man aged 25 to 45 with Graves' ophthalmopathy. Sequencing used blood.

The CDR3 reads as follows: CASSIGKGQGWVPQHF. The DNA is TGTGCCAGTAGTATAGGAAAGGGACAGGGGTGGGTGCCCCAGCATTTT. Recombination linked TRBV19 to TRBJ1-5; 10 central nucleotides agree with TRBD1. The germline V gene (reference sequence) supplies CDR1 LNHDA and CDR2 SQIVND. The V end gives up 1 base and the J end 9 bases, leaving 9 bases in the junction not matched to a gene. There are 16 amino acids in the CDR3, from cysteine to phenylalanine inclusive. The kept DNA is CDR3 alone, 48 bases in frame from the first base.